Included here is one TCR beta chain sequence, with context. This clone showed up just a few times. It lacks a known antigen. It has no much larger one-base neighbor in the sample; base qualities were not kept. Including cysteine and phenylalanine, the CDR3 has 16 amino acids. The sequence is cut down to CDR3 DNA, 48 bases in frame from base 1. The germline V and J ends show losses of 1 base and 4 bases respectively, and no gene match explains 6 bases of the junction. CDR1 and CDR2 (MGHRA, YSYEKL) derive from the germline V gene. The sample is drawn from a study of long-term antiretroviral therapy in people with HIV (dated by TCRdb to the early 2020s). Regarding the complete study: The earliest samples were collected roughly a decade before the 2015 WHO recommendation for immediate ART, at a time when ART was usually postponed until CD4 counts fell. Among the approximately 27 participants with HIV, eleven to twelve were female. A total of 192 cryopreserved PBMC samples were contributed to the cohort by 30 adults with confirmed HIV infection, with samples collected serially over a mean of around 6 years (range 1-12). No cross-contamination during QIAcube processing was seen in test extractions of a monoclonal T-cell line run alongside roughly 35 polyclonal samples. Whether ART initiation and durable HIV suppression were associated with changes in peripheral blood TRB repertoire composition and diversity was tested in a retrospective serial study.

To be included, a participant needed at least one PBMC sample from before ART initiation plus at least two post-ART samples. All participants with HIV were treated in the United States of America. Before DNA extraction, cryopreserved samples of about 1-10 million PBMC were thawed and washed. At the time of the earliest PBMC sample for each participant with HIV, ages ranged from 23 to 54 years. PBMC samples were contributed by each participant from 1-4 timepoints before ART initiation and 2-8 timepoints after ART initiation, with a median of 7 samples. For every participant, serial HIV viral load, CD4+ T-cell count, ART history and demographic data were obtained. Using a Qiagen kit on a QIAcube, genomic DNA was extracted from unsorted PBMC, with samples processed in batches of 12. The immunoSEQ hsTCRB v3.0 assay was used at survey level resolution to sequence the TRB variable region. TRB sequencing targeted a depth of about 40,000-55,000 T-cell genomes per sample. Pooled TRB libraries were sequenced on an Illumina MiSeq with a v3 150-cycle kit. The source study handled its data this way. Analysis of repertoires was carried out in R inside a reproducible Nextflow workflow spanning QC, data transformation and analysis. LymphoSeq2, an R package for exploring AIRR-Seq data, was used to implement the custom analyses. A few samples yielding fewer than 5000 total TRB sequences were excluded, leaving 150 to 200 analyzed HIV repertoires. Among the 170 to 200 retained HIV repertoires, 55 to 60 were collected before ART initiation and approximately 130 after ART initiation. Repertoires were downsampled to 5000 TRB nucleotide sequences, and summary statistics were averaged over 100 downsampling iterations. The analysis kept only TRB sequences whose CDR3 regions were at least seven amino acids long. Diversity was assessed using a clonality score derived from Shannon entropy and using the Gini coefficient. Repertoire networks linked the top 5000 CDR3 amino acid sequences whenever two sequences differed by an edit distance of one. For TRB CDR3 amino acid sequences, GLIPH2 was used to predict antigen specificity groups and MHC restriction. To flag known CMV, EBV, HIV or tissue antigen associations, CDR3 amino acid sequences were matched against VDJdb and McPAS-TCR. Pre-ART, post-ART and control groups were compared with Wilcoxon signed-rank tests and Holm-Bonferroni correction. This is the immuneACCESS table as TCRdb keeps it, with only in-frame sequences that have V and J called. A part of the clones is gone; compared with another copy, unresolved V genes explain less than half, and the rest is unexplained. That table gives V, J and clone size, and the DNA gave D and trimming. Here the sample has fewer than 35,000 clones; 82% occur a single time. The ten most abundant clones make up 11% to 15% of the sample.

What the research found in general, with its limitations: Samples dated from 2004 to 2017, and the ART regimens used may be less effective than current ones. Since PBMC availability was limited, sequencing covered only the TCR beta chain, with no alpha chain pairing. Inferences about post-ART repertoire changes were limited because no data were available on ART adherence, viral resistance or therapy changes. Compared with controls, HIV repertoires had narrower CDR3 length ranges, and the network structure pointed to an antigen-experienced repertoire that shifted only slightly toward naive after ART. Expanded TRB clones identified before ART initiation dominated the repertoire at all time points, although this dominance fluctuated and declined in many PLHIV after ART. Starting ART was linked to a significant rise in TRB diversity, yet even after long-term ART the diversity remained significantly lower than in transplant donor controls. Because pre-ART samples had limited cell numbers, profiling was done on unsorted PBMC rather than on sorted CD4+ and CD8+ T cells.

Sequenced material: unsorted PBMCs, taken 2.9 years after starting antiretroviral therapy. This receptor was obtained from a man aged 50 to 59 with HIV. In this chain, TRBV4-1 is recombined with TRBJ2-1; TRBD2 lines up with 8 middle nucleotides. The CDR3 is CASSQGGLAVYNEQFF. The nucleotides read TGCGCCAGCAGCCAAGGTGGACTAGCCGTATACAATGAGCAGTTCTTC.